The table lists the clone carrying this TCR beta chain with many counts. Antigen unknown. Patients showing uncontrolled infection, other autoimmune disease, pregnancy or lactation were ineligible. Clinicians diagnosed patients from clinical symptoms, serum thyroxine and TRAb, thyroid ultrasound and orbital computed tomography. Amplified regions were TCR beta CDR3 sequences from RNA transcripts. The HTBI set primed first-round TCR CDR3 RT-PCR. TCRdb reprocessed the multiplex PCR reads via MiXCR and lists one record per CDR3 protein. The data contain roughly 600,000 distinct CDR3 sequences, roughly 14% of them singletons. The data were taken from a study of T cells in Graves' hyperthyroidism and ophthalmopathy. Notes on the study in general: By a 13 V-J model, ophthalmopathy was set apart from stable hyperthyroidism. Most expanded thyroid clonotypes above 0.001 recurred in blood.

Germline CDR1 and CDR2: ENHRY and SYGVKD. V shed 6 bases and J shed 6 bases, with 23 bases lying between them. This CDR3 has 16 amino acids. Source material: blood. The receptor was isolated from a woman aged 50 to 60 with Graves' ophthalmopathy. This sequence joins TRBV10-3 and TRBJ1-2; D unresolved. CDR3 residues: CAIRTSDPEGVHGYTF. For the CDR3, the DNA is TGTGCCATCAGGACCTCCGATCCGGAGGGAGTTCATGGCTACACCTTC.